The rows below give T cell receptor beta chains drawn from one sample of a study of cytotoxic CD8 clonotypes in ibrutinib-treated CLL. Data came from immunoSEQ multiplex PCR; TCRdb stores just in-frame clones and leaves some out. The sample holds over 120,000 clones; around 80% are singletons and the top ten take 9.5% to 15%. The sample in question was PBMCs, obtained after 12 months of ibrutinib treatment. The receptors derive from a human donor with chronic lymphocytic leukemia. The CDR3 runs from the conserved cysteine through the conserved F or W. D genes are given only for firm matches. The size of a clone is reported for some rows only, either as once, few or many, or as a class for expanded clones.

v_gene,abundance,d_gene,j_gene,CDR3nt,CDR3aa
TRBV7-3,.,.,TRBJ2-3,TGTGCCAGCAGGCAGGGTACTAGCACAGATACGCAGTATTTT,CASRQGTSTDTQYF
TRBV7-3,once,TRBD1,TRBJ2-5,TGTGCCAGCAGCTTGACGGGACAGGGGTTTGAGACCCAGTACTTC,CASSLTGQGFETQYF
TRBV7-9,few,.,TRBJ2-2,TGTGCCAGCAGCTTAGCGGTCTCTTTGGCCGGGGAGCTGTTTTTT,CASSLAVSLAGELFF
TRBV27,few,.,TRBJ1-2,TGTGCCAGCAGTCCTCTCCCCGGCGAGCGGGGCTATGGCTACACCTTC,CASSPLPGERGYGYTF
TRBV5-1,.,.,TRBJ1-2,TGCGCCAGCAGCTTGGATGGGATGGGCAGAAACTATGGCTACACCTTC,CASSLDGMGRNYGYTF
TRBV10-3,.,TRBD1,TRBJ2-2,TGTGCCATCAGCGGAACAGGGGGCGGCTGGGACACCGGGGAGCTGTTTTTT,CAISGTGGGWDTGELFF
TRBV28,.,TRBD1,TRBJ1-1,TGTGCCAGCAGTTTTATTCGACAGGGGGTCATGAACACTGAAGCTTTCTTT,CASSFIRQGVMNTEAFF
TRBV7-3,.,TRBD2,TRBJ2-3,TGTGCCAGCAGCTTAACGGGACTAACTAGCACAGATACGCAGTATTTT,CASSLTGLTSTDTQYF
TRBV18,.,.,TRBJ2-2,TGTGCCAGCTCACCTGACACCGGGGAGCTGTTTTTT,CASSPDTGELFF
TRBV7-9,.,.,TRBJ1-1,TGTGCCAGCAGCCAGGGTCACTCGAACACTGAAGCTTTCTTT,CASSQGHSNTEAFF
TRBV5-8,few,.,TRBJ1-5,TGTGCCAGCAGCCGAGGACAGATTAGCAATCAGCCCCAGCATTTT,CASSRGQISNQPQHF
TRBV18,.,.,TRBJ1-2,TGTGCCAGCTCCCGATTGGCAGAAGTGCGGGGTCTAGGTGGCTACACCTTC,CASSRLAEVRGLGGYTF
TRBV5-4,once,.,TRBJ1-4,TGTGCCAGCAGCTTTACCGGGACCGAGAATGAAAAACTGTTTTTT,CASSFTGTENEKLFF
TRBV6-5,once,.,TRBJ1-1,TGTGCCAGCAGTTACGATTTGGGGGCCGGTGAAGCTTTCTTT,CASSYDLGAGEAFF
TRBV7-2,.,.,TRBJ2-1,TGTGCCAGCAGCTTAGTTATGGGCGCCCAGCTCTTC,CASSLVMGAQLF
TRBV27,.,TRBD1,TRBJ2-7,TGTGCCAGCAGTTTAAGTGCTTGGGACAGAGCATCCTACGAGCAGTACTTC,CASSLSAWDRASYEQYF
TRBV4-1,.,TRBD2,TRBJ2-7,TGCGCCAGCAGCCAGGCTTGGACTAGCGGCTACGAGCAGTACTTC,CASSQAWTSGYEQYF
TRBV6-5,.,TRBD2,TRBJ2-1,TGTGCCAGCAGTTTCGGGACTAGCCAGGGCTACAATGAGCAGTTCTTC,CASSFGTSQGYNEQFF
TRBV6-5,.,.,TRBJ2-7,TGTGCCAGCAGTTCGGTGACCTACGAGCAGTACTTC,CASSSVTYEQYF
TRBV9,.,TRBD2,TRBJ2-7,TGTGCCAGCAGCTCCGGGACTAGCGTCTCCTACGAGCAGTACTTC,CASSSGTSVSYEQYF
TRBV9,.,TRBD1,TRBJ2-2,TGTGCCAGCAGCGTAGCCCGGGACAGGGTAAACACCGGGGAGCTGTTTTTT,CASSVARDRVNTGELFF
TRBV5-6,few,.,TRBJ1-5,TGTGCCAGCAGTGACGGACCCGAGGGGCCCCAGCATTTT,CASSDGPEGPQHF
TRBV6-5,once,.,TRBJ2-2,TGTGCCAGCAGAAACGACAGAAACACCGGGGAGCTGTTTTTT,CASRNDRNTGELFF
TRBV5-4,.,TRBD2,TRBJ2-7,TGTGCCAGCAGCTTGGATACTAGCGGGCCCTACGAGCAGTACTTC,CASSLDTSGPYEQYF
TRBV18,.,.,TRBJ2-3,TGTGCCAGCTCACCAACGACAGATACGCAGTATTTT,CASSPTTDTQYF
TRBV29-1,.,.,TRBJ2-1,TGCAGCGTGGAGAGGACAGCCAATGAGCAGTTCTTC,CSVERTANEQFF
TRBV18,.,.,TRBJ1-1,TGTGCCAGCTCAAACTCTTTGGGGAACACTGAAGCTTTCTTT,CASSNSLGNTEAFF
TRBV28,few,.,TRBJ2-5,TGTGCCAGCAGCAAACCGACCGGGCCACAAGAGACCCAGTACTTC,CASSKPTGPQETQYF
TRBV5-1,.,.,TRBJ1-2,TGCGCCAGCAGCTTGGCTGGGGCACCGGCCCTCTATGGCTACACCTTC,CASSLAGAPALYGYTF
TRBV2,.,.,TRBJ2-1,TGTGCCAGCAGAAATCGGGCGAGCTCCTACAATGAGCAGTTCTTC,CASRNRASSYNEQFF
TRBV18,.,.,TRBJ2-7,TGTGCCAGCTCACCACCTAGTAGGATATACGAGCAGTACTTC,CASSPPSRIYEQYF
TRBV11-1,.,.,TRBJ2-2,TGTGCCAGCAGCTTAGTAAGGGTGGCAGCTAACACCGGGGAGCTGTTTTTT,CASSLVRVAANTGELFF
TRBV6-5,.,TRBD1,TRBJ1-5,TGTGCCAGCAGTACAGGGGGCGGTCAGCCCCAGCATTTT,CASSTGGGQPQHF
TRBV4-3,.,.,TRBJ2-7,TGCGCCAGCAGCCAAGACTTAGGTGTACCCTCCTACGAGCAGTACTTC,CASSQDLGVPSYEQYF
TRBV7-6,.,TRBD2,TRBJ2-1,TGTGCCAGCAGCTGGGACCTGGGCGTAGCGGGAGGGCCTACCAATGAGCAGTTCTTC,CASSWDLGVAGGPTNEQFF
TRBV9,few,TRBD1,TRBJ2-1,TGTGCCAGCACCGAGAGGGACAGTACCTACAATGAGCAGTTCTTC,CASTERDSTYNEQFF
TRBV6-5,.,.,TRBJ2-2,TGTGCCAGCAGTGGCAGGAGGGTGTGGGCCGGGGAGCTGTTTTTT,CASSGRRVWAGELFF
TRBV5-1,few,.,TRBJ2-1,TGCGCCAGCAGCTTGGAGTTCAATGAGCAGTTCTTC,CASSLEFNEQFF
TRBV27,.,TRBD2,TRBJ2-1,TGTGCCAGCAGACCCATCGGGAGGGGAAATGAGCAGTTCTTC,CASRPIGRGNEQFF
TRBV11-3,.,.,TRBJ2-1,TGTGCCAGCAGCTTAGAGAGAGCCAATGAGCAGTTCTTC,CASSLERANEQFF
TRBV2,.,TRBD2,TRBJ2-1,TGTGCCAGCAGTCGGACTAGCGGACAATGGGATGAGCAGTTCTTC,CASSRTSGQWDEQFF
TRBV4-1,few,TRBD1,TRBJ1-5,TGCGCCAGCAGCCAAGGACAGGGCGGCACTCAGCCCCAGCATTTT,CASSQGQGGTQPQHF
TRBV27,.,TRBD2,TRBJ2-1,TGTGCCAGCAGTGGACTAGCGGGATTGGCGAATGAGCAGTTCTTC,CASSGLAGLANEQFF
TRBV18,.,.,TRBJ1-3,TGTGCCAGCTCACCAAACAGGGCTTCTGGAAACACCATATATTTT,CASSPNRASGNTIYF
TRBV6-5,.,.,TRBJ2-7,TGTGCCAGCAGTTACTCGACGGGGCACGAGCAGTACTTC,CASSYSTGHEQYF
TRBV7-6,.,.,TRBJ2-5,TGTGCCAGCAGCTTTCGTTGGGATCAAGAGACCCAGTACTTC,CASSFRWDQETQYF
TRBV11-3,.,.,TRBJ2-2,TGTGCCAGCAGCTTATCGGGGCCCACCGGGGAGCTGTTTTTT,CASSLSGPTGELFF
TRBV6-5,.,.,TRBJ2-7,TGTGCCAGCAGTCGGTATCCTAGCGAGCAGTACTTC,CASSRYPSEQYF
TRBV29-1,few,TRBD2,TRBJ2-2,TGCAGCGTCCTGCGGACTAGATCGAACACCGGGGAGCTGTTTTTT,CSVLRTRSNTGELFF
TRBV4-2,.,TRBD1,TRBJ2-1,TGTGCCAGCAGCCAAGTTGTCAGGGGGCTAGCGAAATACAATGAGCAGTTCTTC,CASSQVVRGLAKYNEQFF
TRBV4-1,.,.,TRBJ2-1,TGCGCCAGCAGCCAAGATGCGGCAAGGGGTACGAAGAGGGAGCAGTTCTTC,CASSQDAARGTKREQFF
TRBV6-6,.,TRBD1,TRBJ1-2,TGTGCCAGCAGCAGGGCGGACAGGGGCCTTGGGGGCTACACCTTC,CASSRADRGLGGYTF
TRBV19,.,.,TRBJ2-5,TGTGCCAGTAAGGGACCTCAAGAGACCCAGTACTTC,CASKGPQETQYF
TRBV2,.,.,TRBJ2-1,TGTGCCAGCATTACATACAATGAGCAGTTCTTC,CASITYNEQFF
TRBV7-9,few,.,TRBJ2-1,TGTGCCAGCAGCTTAGTCGCGAATGAGCAGTTCTTC,CASSLVANEQFF